The 19 T cell receptor beta chains reported below all come from one sample, sequenced in a study of cytomegalovirus exposure and HLA in healthy donors. Primers included in the PCR were 60 Vbeta and 13 Jbeta primers. Assay used: immunoSEQ multiplex PCR; TCRdb lists only in-frame clones, some missing. Among under 200,000 clones listed, about 76% were seen once. The sample consisted of PBMCs. The source is a woman younger than 35 in good health and CMV-seropositive.

The rearrangement joins TRBV5-6 to TRBJ2-2, with TRBD2 identical over 9 bases. The CDR3 runs to 17 residues. Germline V gene lookup returns CDR1 SGHDT and CDR2 YYEEEE. Trimming removed 0 bases from V and 2 bases from J; junction bases left unmatched: 5. CDR3 loop: CASSLASGTYNTGELFF. For the CDR3, the DNA is TGTGCCAGCAGCTTGGCTAGCGGGACATACAACACCGGGGAGCTGTTTTTT.

This chain links TRBV4-1 with TRBJ2-7, with 8 bases that match TRBD1. The germline V gene encodes CDR1 MGHRA and CDR2 YSYEKL. CDR3 length equals 15 residues. V shed 0 bases and J 5 bases; nucleotides not matched to a gene: 6. The DNA for the CDR3 is TGCGCCAGCAGCCAAGATCCTCAGGGGGCCGACGAGCAGTACTTC. Its protein is CASSQDPQGADEQYF.

The chain employs TRBV27 and TRBJ2-3; D may be TRBD2 (5 bases). The length of the CDR3 is 14 residues. V was pared by 6 bases and J by 4 bases, with 14 bases between. Germline CDR1 and CDR2: MNHEY and SMNVEV (reference sequence). The CDR3 bases are TGTGCCAGCAGCCCCTTCTGGGGAGCAGATACGCAGTATTTT. It specifies CASSPFWGADTQYF.

The chain joins TRBV28 to TRBJ2-3; D is undetermined. V was trimmed by 5 bases and J by 4 bases, leaving 10 bases between them. The CDR3 has 13 amino acids. CDR1 MDHEN and CDR2 SYDVKM come from the germline V gene. The CDR3 bases are TGTGCCAGCAGTACCCCACAAGCAGATACGCAGTATTTT. Its protein product is CASSTPQADTQYF.

The rearrangement links TRBV9 to TRBJ1-5; D is unresolved. V lost 0 bases and J 5 bases, leaving 12 bases between the germline ends. The CDR3 is made up of 15 amino acids. CDR1 SGDLS and CDR2 YYNGEE come from the germline V gene. The CDR3 protein is CASSVGPGEDQPQHF. DNA of the CDR3: TGTGCCAGCAGCGTAGGTCCCGGGGAGGATCAGCCCCAGCATTTT.

This chain joins TRBV4-1 and TRBJ2-2; TRBD2 agrees at 12 bases. V lost 3 bases, J lost 7 bases, and 6 bases stayed unmatched. Germline loops: CDR1 MGHRA, CDR2 YSYEKL. This CDR3 spans 16 amino acids. The CDR3, as DNA: TGCGCCAGCAGCCAGCCACTAGCGGGGGGTCACGGGGAGCTGTTTTTT. Translating it yields CASSQPLAGGHGELFF.

This clone has only a few counts. The chain links TRBV29-1 to TRBJ1-3; the D gene is possibly TRBD1 (5 bases). The CDR3 is 14 amino acids. The germline V gene has CDR1 SQVTM and CDR2 ANQGSEA. Trimming cost V 4 bases and J 2 bases, with 12 bases left between them. CDR3 residues: CSVAYPGTGNTIYF. CDR3 bases: TGCAGCGTTGCTTATCCAGGGACTGGAAACACCATATATTTT.

For this clone: At one boundary the junction diverges from the germline segment, which might be a read error. The CDR3 here is CASSRHTPGQRLF. CDR3 sequence (DNA): TGTGCCAGCAGCCGCCATACGCCGGGACAGCGGCTATTT. This rearrangement joins TRBV28 to TRBJ1-4; 7 bases are shared with TRBD1. CDR1 is MDHEN and CDR2 is SYDVKM in the germline V gene. The CDR3 spans 13 residues.

This chain joins TRBV7-3 and TRBJ1-1; D call uncertain. Between the trimmed V and J ends, which lost 3 bases and 4 bases, there was a span of 9 bases. CDR3 length: 13 amino acids. Germline CDR1 and CDR2: SGHTA and FQGTGA. The CDR3 DNA follows: TGTGCCAGCAGCTTCACCCGGAGCACTGAAGCTTTCTTT. Amino acid sequence: CASSFTRSTEAFF.

This chain links TRBV2 with TRBJ1-1; 7 positions agree with TRBD1. This CDR3 spans 14 amino acids. J gave up 1 base and V 8 bases, and 7 bases lay outside the gene matches. Germline CDR1 reads SNHLY; CDR2 reads FYNNEI. CDR3 region: CASGLTGENTEAFF. The DNA of the CDR3 is TGTGCCAGCGGGTTAACAGGGGAGAACACTGAAGCTTTCTTT.

This chain's CDR3 is CASSWRGSEVGTDTQYF. CDR3 nucleotide sequence: TGCGCCAGCAGCTGGAGGGGTAGCGAAGTTGGCACAGATACGCAGTATTTT. The chain joins TRBV5-1 to TRBJ2-3, with TRBD2 as a possible D gene (6 bases). The germline CDR1 and CDR2 sequences are SGHRS and YFSETQ. V was shortened by 3 bases and J by 1 base, with 18 bases between the two germline ends. The CDR3 spans 17 residues.

CDR3 in DNA: TGTGCCTGGAGGACAGGGGGGAACGGGGAGCTGTTTTTT. This gives the protein CAWRTGGNGELFF. V gene TRBV30 combines with J gene TRBJ2-2; 9 bases agree with TRBD1. CDR1 GTSNPN and CDR2 SVGIG come from the germline V gene (reference sequence). The V gene end was trimmed by 3 bases and the J gene end by 7 bases; junction bases not matched to a gene: 3. This CDR3 is built from 13 residues.

The chain couples TRBV5-5 to TRBJ1-4; 8 bases line up with TRBD1. The CDR3 length is 19 residues. Trimming took 4 bases from V and 0 from J; bases not matched to a gene: 14. CDR1 and CDR2 from the germline V gene are SGHKS and YYEKEE (reference sequence). The CDR3 DNA sequence: TGTGCCAGCAGCCGAACGGACAGGGTTGGGGCTCCAACTAATGAAAAACTGTTTTTT. Protein product: CASSRTDRVGAPTNEKLFF. The full variable domain, completed using reference TRBV5-5 and TRBJ1-4, is DAGVTQSPTHLIKTRGQQVTLRCSPISGHKSVSWYQQVLGQGPQFIFQYYEKEERGRGNFPDRFSARQFPNYSSELNVNALLLGDSALYLCASSRTDRVGAPTNEKLFFGSGTQLSVL.

This sequence joins TRBV30 and TRBJ1-1; 10 bases line up with TRBD1. The J segment lost 4 bases and the V segment lost 4 bases, leaving 6 bases of the junction unmatched. This CDR3 has 14 amino acids. The germline CDR1 and CDR2 sequences are GTSNPN and SVGIG (reference sequence). CDR3 nucleotides: TGTGCCTGGACCCCCGGGACAGGGGTCACTGAAGCTTTCTTT. Translation gives CAWTPGTGVTEAFF.

Points on this clone: The germline gene is not matched at one end of the junction; a read error may be the cause. The rearrangement joins TRBV2 to TRBJ1-2; perhaps TRBD1 as D (6 bases). This CDR3 has 14 residues. The germline gives CDR1 SNHLY, CDR2 FYNNEI. CDR3 sequence reads: CASREAQGTDRYTF. The CDR3 DNA is TGTGCCAGCAGGGAAGCACAGGGAACCGATCGCTACACCTTC.

A single count supports this clone. The chain has TRBV5-4 and TRBJ2-3, with D maybe TRBD2 (7 bases). Germline CDR1 SGHNT, CDR2 YYREEE (reference sequence). V lost 1 base, J lost 2 bases, and 20 bases lay in between. The CDR3 has 18 residues. The CDR3 DNA follows: TGTGCCAGCAGCTTGCCGGGGGGCCGAACAACCTTCACAGATACGCAGTATTTT. The encoded protein is CASSLPGGRTTFTDTQYF.

The chain employs TRBV5-4 and TRBJ1-2; a possible D gene is TRBD1 (5 bases). Trimming shortened V by 5 bases and J by 2 bases, and 13 bases separated the two germline ends. Germline V gives CDR1 SGHNT, CDR2 YYREEE (reference sequence). The CDR3 runs to 14 residues. CDR3 region: CASSQVRQNYGYTF. The CDR3 nucleotides are TGTGCCAGCAGTCAGGTCAGACAGAACTATGGCTACACCTTC.

V gene TRBV29-1 combines with J gene TRBJ2-3; 8 bases match TRBD1. The CDR3 consists of 14 residues. Germline loops: CDR1 SQVTM, CDR2 ANQGSEA. The V gene end was trimmed by 2 bases and the J gene end by 3 bases; junction bases not matched to a gene: 4. This CDR3 is CSVEQGARTDTQYF. The CDR3 bases are TGCAGCGTTGAACAGGGGGCAAGAACAGATACGCAGTATTTT.

The chain couples TRBV15 to TRBJ1-3; D is perhaps TRBD1 (6 bases). The ends were cut back, 1 base at V and 10 bases at J, with 17 bases in the middle. Germline loops: CDR1 LNHNV, CDR2 YYDKDF (reference sequence). The CDR3 covers 15 residues. This chain's CDR3 is CATSRGIQGRATIYF. The DNA of the CDR3 is TGTGCCACCAGCAGAGGTATACAGGGCCGAGCGACCATATATTTT.